A selection of T cell receptor beta chains follows, all from one sample in a study of shared clonotypes between healthy human individuals. The table came from immunoSEQ multiplex PCR; TCRdb's copy has only in-frame clones and leaves some out. This table holds about 480,000 clones, 79% found once. Sequenced material: PBMCs. These receptors came from a middle-aged woman in good health. Some clones in this sample may be carry-over from other donors' samples. Each CDR3 is given with its conserved first and last residue. D genes are given only for firm matches. Clone size, where shown, is once, few, many, or a class for clones that have expanded.

j_call v_call clone_size d_call cdr3_nt cdr3_aa
TRBJ2-1 TRBV2 . . TGTGCCAGCAATATCGGTAGCGCGTCTTACAATGAGCAGTTCTTC CASNIGSASYNEQFF
TRBJ1-2 TRBV28 many . TGTGCCAGCAGTTTGGCCAGATACTATGGCTACACCTTC CASSLARYYGYTF
TRBJ2-4 TRBV11-3 . TRBD1 TGTGCCAGCAGCCCCGGACAGGGTCTAGCCAAAAACATTCAGTACTTC CASSPGQGLAKNIQYF
TRBJ1-3 TRBV5-1 . . TGCGCCAGCAGCTTGGATGGCAGCTCTGGAAACACCATATATTTT CASSLDGSSGNTIYF
TRBJ2-5 TRBV18 . TRBD2 TGTGCCAGCTCTGCACCGGGACTACCAGAGACCCAGTACTTC CASSAPGLPETQYF
TRBJ2-3 TRBV5-5 . . TGTGCCAGCAGCCCAGGGACGATTAGCACAGATACGCAGTATTTT CASSPGTISTDTQYF
TRBJ2-1 TRBV28 . TRBD1 TGTGCCAGCAGTGCGACAGGGGAGCCCTACAATGAGCAGTTCTTC CASSATGEPYNEQFF
TRBJ2-7 TRBV4-1 . . TGCGCCAGCAGCCAAGGGCAGGGTGTCTCCTACGAGCAGTACTTC CASSQGQGVSYEQYF
TRBJ2-3 TRBV30 . TRBD2 TGTGCCTGGAGTGTATCCAGGACTAGCGGGAGGGCCGGAGATACGCAGTATTTT CAWSVSRTSGRAGDTQYF
TRBJ2-7 TRBV6-6 . TRBD1 TGTGCCAGCAGGAACAGGGGGCGCGGTTCCTACGAGCAGTACTTC CASRNRGRGSYEQYF
TRBJ2-1 TRBV4-2 . . TGTGCCAGCAGCCAAGGACGGGGGAGTCAGAATGAGCAGTTCTTC CASSQGRGSQNEQFF
TRBJ2-2 TRBV10-3 . . TGTGCCATCAGGTACTCCCCTGATCCGAACACCGGGGAGCTGTTTTTT CAIRYSPDPNTGELFF
TRBJ2-2 TRBV6-4 . . TGTGCCAGCAGTGACTCGGAGAACACCGGGGAGCTGTTTTTT CASSDSENTGELFF
TRBJ2-7 TRBV7-9 once . TGTGCCAGCAGCTACAGCTCCTACGAGCAGTACTTC CASSYSSYEQYF
TRBJ2-4 TRBV6-6 few . TGTGCCAGCTCTGGGGGGCCCAAAAACATTCAGTACTTC CASSGGPKNIQYF
TRBJ2-1 TRBV5-1 . TRBD2 TGCGCCAGCAGCTGGCAGCCTAGCGGGAAGGAAAATGAGCAGTTCTTC CASSWQPSGKENEQFF
TRBJ2-3 TRBV29-1 few TRBD1 TGCAGCGCCGAGACAGGGACGAATACGCAGTATTTT CSAETGTNTQYF
TRBJ2-2 TRBV19 once . TGTGCCAGTAGTATTCCCCAGCCAGACAGCACCGGGGAGCTGTTTTTT CASSIPQPDSTGELFF
TRBJ1-5 TRBV28 . . TGTGCCAGCAGGGGGGCGGGGCGCAATCAGCCCCAGCATTTT CASRGAGRNQPQHF
TRBJ1-2 TRBV2 few TRBD1 TGTGCCAGCAACCGCCAACAGGGGGCTGATGGCTACACCTTC CASNRQQGADGYTF
TRBJ2-3 TRBV5-1 . . TGCGCCAGCAGCTTGTCCAGCGTCTCCACAGATACGCAGTATTTT CASSLSSVSTDTQYF
TRBJ2-1 TRBV28 . TRBD2 TGTGCCAGCAGTTTATGGCGGGGGGCGAGCTACAATGAGCAGTTCTTC CASSLWRGASYNEQFF
TRBJ2-5 TRBV7-3 . . TGTGCCAGCAGCTTATATGGTAGCGGCACTCAAGAGACCCAGTACTTC CASSLYGSGTQETQYF
TRBJ1-2 TRBV5-5 . . TGTGCCAGCAGCCCGTCGCAGGGGACCAACTATGGCTACACCTTC CASSPSQGTNYGYTF
TRBJ2-3 TRBV19 . TRBD2 TGTGCCAGTAGTGCGGGACTAGCGATAGATACGCAGTATTTT CASSAGLAIDTQYF
TRBJ2-1 TRBV18 few TRBD2 TGTGCCAGCTCACCACCGGGACTAGGGGACAATGAGCAGTTCTTC CASSPPGLGDNEQFF
TRBJ2-7 TRBV7-9 . TRBD1 TGTGCCAGCAGCTTAGAAGGACAGGGTCTCTACGAGCAGTACTTC CASSLEGQGLYEQYF
TRBJ2-1 TRBV5-1 . . TGCGCCAGCAGCTTGCGTCTGGGCCAAAATGAGCAGTTCTTC CASSLRLGQNEQFF
TRBJ2-7 TRBV5-1 . . TGCGCCAGCAAGGACAGCCCCTACGAGCAGTACTTC CASKDSPYEQYF
TRBJ2-2 TRBV2 . . TGTGCCAGAATTACTAGCTGTTTCGTTTGCGGGGAGCTGTTTTTT CARITSCFVCGELFF
TRBJ1-2 TRBV28 many TRBD1 TGTGCCAGCAGTTCGACAGGGGGGAGGTATGGCTACACCTTC CASSSTGGRYGYTF
TRBJ2-5 TRBV30 . TRBD1 TGTGCCTGGTCCCCGAGGGGGCGAGGGGAGACCCAGTACTTC CAWSPRGRGETQYF
TRBJ2-2 TRBV28 . . TGTGCCAGCAGTCACTATCCCCGCCCGGACGGCCCGAACACCGGGGAGCTGTTTTTT CASSHYPRPDGPNTGELFF
TRBJ2-6 TRBV6-4 . TRBD2 TGTGCCAGCAGTGAAACTAGCGGCTCTGGGGCCAACGTCCTGACTTTC CASSETSGSGANVLTF